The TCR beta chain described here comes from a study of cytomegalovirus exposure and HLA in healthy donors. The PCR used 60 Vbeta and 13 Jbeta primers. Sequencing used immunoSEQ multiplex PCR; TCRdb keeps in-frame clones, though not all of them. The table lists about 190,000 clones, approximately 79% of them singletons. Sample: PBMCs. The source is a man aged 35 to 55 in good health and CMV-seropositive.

The CDR3 sequence is CASSPNGWNTEAFF. DNA for the CDR3: TGTGCCAGCTCACCAAACGGGTGGAACACTGAAGCTTTCTTT. The chain carries TRBV18 and TRBJ1-1; D not resolved. Trimming cost V 2 bases and J 1 base, with 8 bases left between them. CDR3 length equals 14 residues. Looked up from germline, CDR1 is KGHSH and CDR2 is LQKENI.